This T cell receptor (beta chain) was sequenced in a study of T-cell memory formation after mild COVID-19. The study, taken as a whole, reports: Day 37-peaking second-wave clones had unconfirmed SARS-CoV-2 specificity. Later expanders leaned CD4+, whereas day 15 to 85 contracting clones were balanced CD4/CD8. There were some responding clones in pre-infection memory, which suggested that cross-reactive memory had joined.

The CDR3 consists of 13 residues. Germline V gene data show CDR1 as SGHRS and CDR2 as YFSETQ. The V end lost 4 bases, the J end lost 3 bases, and 11 bases lay between the germline ends. This clonotype was counted many times. Its antigen is unknown. Employing constant-segment primers, 5'RACE generated TCR alpha and TCR beta cDNA libraries bearing sample barcodes and UMIs. TCRdb redid the calling of the 5' RACE reads with MiXCR, one entry per CDR3 protein. The sample includes about 350,000 distinct CDR3 sequences, roughly an eighth of them seen just once. The chain recombines TRBV5-1 with TRBJ2-7; no clear D gene. The sample taken for sequencing was PBMCs or a T cell subset sorted from them (not recorded which). This TCR came from a man younger than 30 who had mild COVID-19 (a few samples of this study predate the infection). Cell type and time point are not known. The CDR3 nucleotides are TGCGCCAGCAGCCCCTCGGCAGGCTACGAGCAGTACTTC. Protein sequence: CASSPSAGYEQYF. The whole variable domain, filled in from reference TRBV5-1 and TRBJ2-7, reads KAGVTQTPRYLIKTRGQQVTLSCSPISGHRSVSWYQQTPGQGLQFLFEYFSETQRNKGNFPGRFSGRQFSNSRSEMNVSTLELGDSALYLCASSPSAGYEQYFGPGTRLTVT.